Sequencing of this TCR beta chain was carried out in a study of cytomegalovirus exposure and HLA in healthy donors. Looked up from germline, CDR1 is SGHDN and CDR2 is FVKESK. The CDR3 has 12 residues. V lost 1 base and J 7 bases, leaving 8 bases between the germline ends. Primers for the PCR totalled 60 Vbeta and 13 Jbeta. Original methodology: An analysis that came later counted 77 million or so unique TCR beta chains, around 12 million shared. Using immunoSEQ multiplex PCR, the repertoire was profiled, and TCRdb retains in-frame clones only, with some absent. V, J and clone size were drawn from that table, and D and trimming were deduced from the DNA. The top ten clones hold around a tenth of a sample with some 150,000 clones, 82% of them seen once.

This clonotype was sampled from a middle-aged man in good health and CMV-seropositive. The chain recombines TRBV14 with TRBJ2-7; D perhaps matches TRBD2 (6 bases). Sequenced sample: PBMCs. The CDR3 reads CASSQGLGEQYF. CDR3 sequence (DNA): TGTGCCAGCAGCCAAGGACTAGGTGAGCAGTACTTC. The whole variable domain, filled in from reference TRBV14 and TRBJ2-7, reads EAGVTQFPSHSVIEKGQTVTLRCDPISGHDNLYWYRRVMGKEIKFLLHFVKESKQDESGMPNNRFLAERTGGTYSTLKVQPAELEDSGVYFCASSQGLGEQYFGPGTRLTVT.